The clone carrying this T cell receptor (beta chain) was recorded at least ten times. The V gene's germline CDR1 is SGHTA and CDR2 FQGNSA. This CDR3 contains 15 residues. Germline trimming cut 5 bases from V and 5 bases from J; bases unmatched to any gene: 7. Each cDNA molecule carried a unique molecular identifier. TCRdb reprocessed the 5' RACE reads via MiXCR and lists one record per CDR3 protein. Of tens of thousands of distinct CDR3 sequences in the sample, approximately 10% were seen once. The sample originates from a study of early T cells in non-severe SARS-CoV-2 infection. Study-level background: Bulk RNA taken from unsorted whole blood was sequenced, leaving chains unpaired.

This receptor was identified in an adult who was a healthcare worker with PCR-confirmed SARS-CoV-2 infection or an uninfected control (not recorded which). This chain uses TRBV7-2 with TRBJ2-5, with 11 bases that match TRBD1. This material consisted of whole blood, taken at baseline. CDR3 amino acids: CASSRDRGFGETQYF. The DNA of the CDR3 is TGTGCCAGCAGCAGGGACAGGGGGTTCGGGGAGACCCAGTACTTC.